This TCR beta chain is drawn from a study of blood T cell repertoires in COVID-19. Overall study context: Specimens from acute and convalescent COVID-19 originated in the United States, Italy and Spain.

The CDR3 is made up of 12 amino acids. Germline-derived CDR1 and CDR2 are SQVTM and ANQGSEA. The repertoire was sequenced with immunoSEQ multiplex PCR; TCRdb's copy has only in-frame clones and lacks some. The table has 220,000 or so clones, 82% seen once. Enrolled during active infection, Seattle patients were then followed longitudinally. The chain has TRBV29-1 and TRBJ2-1; the D gene is possibly TRBD2 (6 bases). The sample was peripheral blood. This TCR derives from a woman aged 80 or over with COVID-19, enrolled during active disease. As DNA, the CDR3 is TGCAGAGCCGAGGGACTTTACAATGAGCAGTTCTTC. This encodes CRAEGLYNEQFF.